This T cell receptor beta chain was observed in a study of shared clonotypes between healthy human individuals. Whole-study results and caveats: Among non-shared clonotypes, generation probabilities were lower than among those shared by all four donors.

Details on this clone: Its antigen is currently unknown.

Once extracted for a subset, genomic DNA was divided evenly among several immunoSEQ plates. Produced via immunoSEQ multiplex PCR; TCRdb's table is partial and in-frame only. The sample yields 900,000 to 1,200,000 clones, around 82% seen once. This CDR3 has 15 residues. V dropped 4 bases and J dropped 4; count of bases not matched to a gene: 9. CDR1 and CDR2 (germline): SGHDN, FVKESK. Sequencing was done on a sample of memory CD4+ T cells from PBMCs. Subset defined: CD45RA-negative fraction. The chain joins TRBV14 to TRBJ1-2; 7 bases agree with TRBD1. The receptor was isolated from a man in his late teens or twenties in good health. Some clones in this sample may be carry-over from other donors' samples. CDR3 bases: TGTGCCAGCAGCCCCCGAGACAGGGTCCCCTATGGCTACACCTTC. It is translated as CASSPRDRVPYGYTF.